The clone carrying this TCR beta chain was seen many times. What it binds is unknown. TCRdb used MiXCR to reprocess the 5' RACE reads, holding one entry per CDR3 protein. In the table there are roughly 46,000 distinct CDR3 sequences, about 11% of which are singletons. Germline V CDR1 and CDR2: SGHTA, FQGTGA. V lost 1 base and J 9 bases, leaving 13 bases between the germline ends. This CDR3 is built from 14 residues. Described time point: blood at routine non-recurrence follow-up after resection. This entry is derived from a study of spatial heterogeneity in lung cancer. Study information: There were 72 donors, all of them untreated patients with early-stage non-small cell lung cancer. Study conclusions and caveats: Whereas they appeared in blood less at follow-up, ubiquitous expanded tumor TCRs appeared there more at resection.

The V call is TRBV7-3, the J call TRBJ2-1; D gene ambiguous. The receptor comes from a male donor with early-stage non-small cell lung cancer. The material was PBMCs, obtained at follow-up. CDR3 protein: CASSLNQAIGEQFF. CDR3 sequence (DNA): TGTGCCAGCAGCTTAAATCAGGCGATCGGTGAGCAGTTCTTC.